The present T cell receptor (beta chain) was sequenced within a study of Ad26.COV2.S vaccination and SARS-CoV-2 variants. Points from the study as a whole: Recipients of either vaccine or placebo displayed similar breadth of non-spike TCRs. The placebo group had lower spike-specific TCR breadth than the vaccine recipients did.

TCRdb's table, derived via immunoSEQ multiplex PCR, lists solely in-frame clones and lacks some. The profile shows hundreds of thousands of clones, roughly 89% of them singletons. About this clone: No antigen is known for it.

Germline V gene data show CDR1 as SGDLS and CDR2 as YYNGEE. V was cut by 3 bases and J by 2 bases, with 12 bases left in between. The CDR3 is 15 amino acids. Stated treatment: some 20 received Ad26.COV2.S at low or high dose, single or two shots; about 5 received placebo; per-sample allocation not given. Samples came from day 63 after the first vaccine or placebo injection. The rearrangement uses TRBV9 and TRBJ1-5; D is unclear. The origin of this receptor is a person aged 18-65 years who received the Ad26.COV2.S COVID-19 vaccine or a placebo. The input for sequencing was peripheral blood, taken in a trial of Ad26.COV2.S vaccine versus placebo. Written as DNA, the CDR3 is TGTGCCAGCAGCGAAGACCCAGGCGGCAATCAGCCCCAGCATTTT. Its protein product is CASSEDPGGNQPQHF.